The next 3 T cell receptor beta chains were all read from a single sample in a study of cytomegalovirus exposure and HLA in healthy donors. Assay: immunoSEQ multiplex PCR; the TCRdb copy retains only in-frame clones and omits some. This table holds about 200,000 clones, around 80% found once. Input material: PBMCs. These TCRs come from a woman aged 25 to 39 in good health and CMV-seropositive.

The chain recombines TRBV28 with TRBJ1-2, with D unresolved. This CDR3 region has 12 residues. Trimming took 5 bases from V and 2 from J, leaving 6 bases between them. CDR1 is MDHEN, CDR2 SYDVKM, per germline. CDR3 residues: CASSPGNYGYTF. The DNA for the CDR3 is TGTGCCAGCAGTCCCGGGAACTATGGCTACACCTTC.

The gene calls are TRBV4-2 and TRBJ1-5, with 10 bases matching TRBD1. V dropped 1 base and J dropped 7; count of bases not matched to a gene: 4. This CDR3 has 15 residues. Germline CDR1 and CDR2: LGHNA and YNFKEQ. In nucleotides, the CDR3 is TGTGCCAGCAGCCAAGCCGGACAGGGGGTACAGCCCCAGCATTTT. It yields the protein CASSQAGQGVQPQHF.

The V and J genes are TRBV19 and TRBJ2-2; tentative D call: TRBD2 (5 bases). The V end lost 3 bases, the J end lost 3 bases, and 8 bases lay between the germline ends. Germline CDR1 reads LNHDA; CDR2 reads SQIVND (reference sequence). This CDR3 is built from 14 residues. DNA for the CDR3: TGTGCCAGTAGTATTAGCGCAGACACCGGGGAGCTGTTTTTT. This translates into CASSISADTGELFF.